This TCR beta chain came from a study of response to subunit inactivated influenza vaccine. TCRdb re-called the RT-PCR reads through MiXCR, storing one row per CDR3 protein. This sample has roughly 790,000 distinct CDR3 sequences, with around 20% found just once. The CDR3 has 14 amino acids. Trimming took off 8 bases at V and 0 bases at J, with 13 bases between the two ends. As to this clonotype: The antigen is unknown.

General study points: A suggestion made by the authors is that each seasonal influenza vaccination recruits few new T cells.

The V call is TRBV12-3 or TRBV12-4, the J call TRBJ1-1; D call uncertain. The sample here was PBMCs from blood, taken around 5 days after vaccination. This receptor was obtained from a man aged 45-60 years who received an inactivated influenza vaccine. Written as DNA, the CDR3 is TGTGCCAGCTCCCCAAGGACCCTGAACACTGAAGCTTTCTTT. Translating gives CASSPRTLNTEAFF.